The present T cell receptor beta chain was sequenced within a study of T cells after posttransplantation cyclophosphamide. Controls had myeloablative marrow grafts with methotrexate and calcineurin inhibitor, sampled at 1 year. Measured with immunoSEQ multiplex PCR; TCRdb has only the in-frame clones, and not every one. Found here are roughly 17,000 clones, roughly 85% of them singletons; the top ten hold around 28%. Points on this clone: The antigen is unknown.

General study findings and limits: Recipient CMV seropositivity and CMV reactivation strongly tracked TRB clonality. Skin or GI-infiltrating T cells shared few TRB sequences with blood. Later blood repertoires were often dominated by clones from the donor CD8+ memory compartment.

Source: PBMCs, taken after allogeneic stem cell transplant with calcineurin inhibitor and methotrexate. The receptor comes from a female patient aged 18 to 35 who received an allogeneic stem cell transplant from an unrelated donor, was CMV-positive, and had acute and chronic GVHD. The T cells may come from the graft donor.

CDR3 sequence (DNA): TGTGCCAGCTCACCACCAAGACAGCACGGGCAGTACTTC. Translated: CASSPPRQHGQYF. The rearrangement joins TRBV18 to TRBJ2-5; a possible D gene is TRBD1 (5 bases). The germline V gene has CDR1 KGHSH and CDR2 LQKENI. The length of the CDR3 is 13 residues. With 0 bases removed from V and 11 bases from J, the gap between germline ends came to 13 bases.